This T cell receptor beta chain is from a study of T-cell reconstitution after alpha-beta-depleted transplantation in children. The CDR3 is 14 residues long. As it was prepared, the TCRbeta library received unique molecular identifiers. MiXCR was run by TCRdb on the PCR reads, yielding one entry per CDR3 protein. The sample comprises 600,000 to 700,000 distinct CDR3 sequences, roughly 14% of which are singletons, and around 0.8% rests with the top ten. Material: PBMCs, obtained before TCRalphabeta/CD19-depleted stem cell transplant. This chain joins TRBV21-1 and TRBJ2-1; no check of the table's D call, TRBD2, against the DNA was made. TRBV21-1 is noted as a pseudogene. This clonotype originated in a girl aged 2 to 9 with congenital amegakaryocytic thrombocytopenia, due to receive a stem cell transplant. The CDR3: CASSLRLVGNEQFF. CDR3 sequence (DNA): TGTGCCAGCAGCCTACGGCTAGTCGGGAATGAGCAGTTCTTC.